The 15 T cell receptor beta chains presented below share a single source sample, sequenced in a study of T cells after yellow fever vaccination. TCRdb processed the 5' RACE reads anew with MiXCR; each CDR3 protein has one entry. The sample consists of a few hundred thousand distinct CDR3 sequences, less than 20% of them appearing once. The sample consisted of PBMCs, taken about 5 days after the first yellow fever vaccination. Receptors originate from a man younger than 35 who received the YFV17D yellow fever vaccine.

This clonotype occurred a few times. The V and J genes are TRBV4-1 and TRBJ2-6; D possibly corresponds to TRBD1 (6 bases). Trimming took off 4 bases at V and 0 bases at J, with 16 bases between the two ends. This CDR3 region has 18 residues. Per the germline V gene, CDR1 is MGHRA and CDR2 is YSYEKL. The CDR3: CASSPWEQGPSGANVLTF. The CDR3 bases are TGCGCCAGCAGCCCGTGGGAACAGGGCCCCTCTGGGGCCAACGTCCTGACTTTC.

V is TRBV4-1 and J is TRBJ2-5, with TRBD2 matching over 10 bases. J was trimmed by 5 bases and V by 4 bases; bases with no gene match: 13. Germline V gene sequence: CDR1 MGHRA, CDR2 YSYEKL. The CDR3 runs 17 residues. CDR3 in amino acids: CASSPDGGSGGRETQYF. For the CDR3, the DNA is TGCGCCAGCAGCCCCGACGGAGGTAGCGGGGGGAGGGAGACCCAGTACTTC.

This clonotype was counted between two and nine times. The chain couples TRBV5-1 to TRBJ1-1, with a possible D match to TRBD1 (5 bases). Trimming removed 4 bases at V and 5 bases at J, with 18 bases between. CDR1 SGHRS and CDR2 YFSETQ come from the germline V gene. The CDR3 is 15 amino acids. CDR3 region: CASSGAWMGVTEAFF. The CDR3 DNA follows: TGCGCCAGCAGCGGAGCATGGATGGGGGTTACTGAAGCTTTCTTT.

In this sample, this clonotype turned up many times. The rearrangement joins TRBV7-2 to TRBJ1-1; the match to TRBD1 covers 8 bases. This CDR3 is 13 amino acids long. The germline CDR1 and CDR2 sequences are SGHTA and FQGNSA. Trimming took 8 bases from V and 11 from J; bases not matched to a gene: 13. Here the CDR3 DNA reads TGTGCCAGCGAACAGGGGGGAAATCCGGTCGCTTTCTTT. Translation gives CASEQGGNPVAFF.

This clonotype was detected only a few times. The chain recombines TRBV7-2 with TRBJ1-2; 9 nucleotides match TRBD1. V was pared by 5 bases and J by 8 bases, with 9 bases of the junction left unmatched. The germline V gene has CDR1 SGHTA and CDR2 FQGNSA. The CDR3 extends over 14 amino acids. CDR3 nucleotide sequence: TGTGCCAGCAGCCTAGGGACAGGGCTTTTAGGCTACACCTTC. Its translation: CASSLGTGLLGYTF.

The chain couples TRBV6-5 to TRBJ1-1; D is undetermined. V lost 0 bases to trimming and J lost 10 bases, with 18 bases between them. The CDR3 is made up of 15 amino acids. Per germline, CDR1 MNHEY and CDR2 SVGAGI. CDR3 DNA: TGTGCCAGCAGTTACTCGAGAGGGTCCATAATTCGAGCTTTCTTT. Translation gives CASSYSRGSIIRAFF.

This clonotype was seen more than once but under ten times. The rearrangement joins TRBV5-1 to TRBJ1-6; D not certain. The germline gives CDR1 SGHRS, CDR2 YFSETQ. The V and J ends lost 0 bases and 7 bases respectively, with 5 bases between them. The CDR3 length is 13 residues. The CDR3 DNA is TGCGCCAGCAGCTTGGGCGAGAATTCACCCCTCCACTTT. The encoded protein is CASSLGENSPLHF.

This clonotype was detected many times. The CDR3 sequence: CASQWDYTEAFF. The CDR3 bases are TGTGCCAGCCAGTGGGATTACACTGAAGCTTTCTTT. The chain recombines TRBV6-6 with TRBJ1-1; no firm D call. The CDR3 covers 12 residues. Between the trimmed V and J ends, which lost 8 bases and 3 bases, there was a span of 10 bases. CDR1 is MNHNY, CDR2 SVGAGI, per germline (reference sequence).

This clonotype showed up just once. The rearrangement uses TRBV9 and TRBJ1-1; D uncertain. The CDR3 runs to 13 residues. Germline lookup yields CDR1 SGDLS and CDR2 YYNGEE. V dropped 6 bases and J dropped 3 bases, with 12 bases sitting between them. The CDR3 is CASIKGWDTEAFF. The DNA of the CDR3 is TGTGCCAGCATAAAAGGGTGGGACACTGAAGCTTTCTTT.

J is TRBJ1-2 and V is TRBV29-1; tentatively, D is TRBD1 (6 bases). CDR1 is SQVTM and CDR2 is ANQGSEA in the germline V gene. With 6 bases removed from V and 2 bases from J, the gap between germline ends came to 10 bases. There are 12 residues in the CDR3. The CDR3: CSVTGPNYGYTF. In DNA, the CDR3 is TGCAGCGTCACAGGGCCCAACTATGGCTACACCTTC.

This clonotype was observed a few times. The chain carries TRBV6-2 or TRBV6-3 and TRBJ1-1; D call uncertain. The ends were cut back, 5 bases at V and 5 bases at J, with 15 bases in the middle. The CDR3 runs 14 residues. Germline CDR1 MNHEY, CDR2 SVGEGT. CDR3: CASSANPHRTEAFF. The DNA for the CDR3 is TGTGCCAGCAGTGCTAACCCTCATCGGACTGAAGCTTTCTTT.

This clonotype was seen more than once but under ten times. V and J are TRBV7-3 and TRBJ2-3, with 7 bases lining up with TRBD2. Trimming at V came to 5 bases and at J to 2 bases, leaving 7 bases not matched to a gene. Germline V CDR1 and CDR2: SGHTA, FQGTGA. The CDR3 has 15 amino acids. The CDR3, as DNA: TGTGCCAGCAGCCTTAGCGGGCTAAACACAGATACGCAGTATTTT. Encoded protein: CASSLSGLNTDTQYF.

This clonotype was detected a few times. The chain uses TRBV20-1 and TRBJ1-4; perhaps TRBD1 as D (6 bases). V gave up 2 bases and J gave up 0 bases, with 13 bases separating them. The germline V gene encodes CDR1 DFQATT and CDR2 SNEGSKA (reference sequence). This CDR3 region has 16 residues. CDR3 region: CSARPLTGATNEKLFF. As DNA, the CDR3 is TGCAGTGCTAGACCCTTGACAGGTGCAACTAATGAAAAACTGTTTTTT.

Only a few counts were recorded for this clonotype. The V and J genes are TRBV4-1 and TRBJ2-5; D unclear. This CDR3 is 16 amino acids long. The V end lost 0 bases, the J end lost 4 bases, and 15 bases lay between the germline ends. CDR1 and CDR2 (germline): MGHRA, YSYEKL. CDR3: CASSQDLFGRRETQYF. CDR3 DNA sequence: TGCGCCAGCAGCCAAGACCTTTTTGGGCGGAGAGAGACCCAGTACTTC.

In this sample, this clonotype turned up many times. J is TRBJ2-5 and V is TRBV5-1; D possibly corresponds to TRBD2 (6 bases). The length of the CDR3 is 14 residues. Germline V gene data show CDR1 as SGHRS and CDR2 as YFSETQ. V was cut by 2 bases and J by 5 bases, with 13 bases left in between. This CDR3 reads CASSFRGLEETQYF. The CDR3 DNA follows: TGCGCCAGCAGCTTCCGGGGACTGGAGGAGACCCAGTACTTC.